These T cell receptor beta chains were read from a single sample in a study of blood T cell repertoires in COVID-19. Generated by immunoSEQ multiplex PCR, the TCRdb table keeps only in-frame clones and is missing some. In the table there are 140,000 to 150,000 clones, over 80% of which are singletons. The specimen was PBMCs or T cells enriched from blood (not recorded which). Receptor source: a woman between 50 and 59 years old who had been exposed to COVID-19. Both conserved end residues are part of each CDR3. The D gene is left open where the match is weak. Where a row states a size, it is once, few, many or the class of an expanded clone; other rows omit it.

J gene | D gene | clone size | V gene | CDR3 DNA | CDR3 protein
TRBJ2-3 | TRBD1 | . | TRBV5-1 | TGCGCCAGCAGCTTGGTAGGGACAGGCACAGATACGCAGTATTTT | CASSLVGTGTDTQYF
TRBJ1-5 | . | . | TRBV9 | TGTGCCAGCAGCGTAGGCCCCCGGAGCAATCAGCCCCAGCATTTT | CASSVGPRSNQPQHF
TRBJ1-2 | TRBD1 | few | TRBV2 | TGTGCCAGCAGCCACGGGACAGGTGAAACTTATGGCTACACCTTC | CASSHGTGETYGYTF
TRBJ1-2 | TRBD1 | . | TRBV7-9 | TGTGCCAGCAGCTTAGGGGGGACAGCTAACAACTATGGCTACACCTTC | CASSLGGTANNYGYTF
TRBJ2-3 | . | . | TRBV7-2 | TGTGCCAGCAGCTTAGTCGGAGATACGCAGTATTTT | CASSLVGDTQYF
TRBJ1-6 | . | . | TRBV7-2 | TGTGCCAGCAGCTTAGACGGGAGGGGAAATTCACCCCTCCACTTT | CASSLDGRGNSPLHF
TRBJ2-1 | TRBD2 | . | TRBV4-2 | TGTGCCAGCAGCCGCCAAGGACTAGCGGGGGAGAATGAGCAGTTCTTC | CASSRQGLAGENEQFF
TRBJ1-5 | . | . | TRBV14 | TGTGCCAGCAGCCAAGAATCCTCTTTACCCCACAGGAATCAGCCCCAGCATTTT | CASSQESSLPHRNQPQHF
TRBJ1-2 | . | . | TRBV7-9 | TGTGCCAGCAGCTTAGCAGGCGGGACGGGAGGCTACACCTTC | CASSLAGGTGGYTF
TRBJ1-5 | TRBD1 | . | TRBV2 | TGTGCCAGCAGTCGACAGGGAGACCGTTATAGCAATCAGCCCCAGCATTTT | CASSRQGDRYSNQPQHF
TRBJ2-7 | . | once | TRBV12-3/TRBV12-4 | TGTGCCAGCAGTCCCCAAAACTACGAGCAGTACTTC | CASSPQNYEQYF
TRBJ2-5 | TRBD2 | . | TRBV5-5 | TGTGCCAGCAGCCACAATCCCGGGACTAGCGGGAAAGAGACCCAGTACTTC | CASSHNPGTSGKETQYF
TRBJ1-5 | . | . | TRBV19 | TGTGCCAGTAGTATACAGAGCAATCAGCCCCAGCATTTT | CASSIQSNQPQHF
TRBJ1-3 | . | many | TRBV5-5 | TGTGCCACCCAGCGGGCGTCGGGAAACACCATATATTTT | CATQRASGNTIYF
TRBJ2-3 | . | many | TRBV5-4 | TGTGCCAGCAGCGCAACCCCTGAGGGGGGCACAGATACGCAGTATTTT | CASSATPEGGTDTQYF
TRBJ2-5 | . | . | TRBV4-2 | TGTGCCAGCAGCCAAGATACCCGTTTCGGGACCCAGTACTTC | CASSQDTRFGTQYF
TRBJ2-1 | . | . | TRBV18 | TGTGCCAGCTCACTGGCAGGTGAGCAGTTCTTC | CASSLAGEQFF
TRBJ1-3 | TRBD1 | . | TRBV7-8 | TGTGCCAGCAGCTTAGAAGGGGGCTACTCTGGAAACACCATATATTTT | CASSLEGGYSGNTIYF
TRBJ2-7 | . | . | TRBV6-2/TRBV6-3 | TGTGCCAGCAGTTACTCGTTCCAGGGCATAACCTACGAGCAGTACTTC | CASSYSFQGITYEQYF
TRBJ2-2 | . | . | TRBV2 | TGTGCCAGCAGGAAAACAGGGTATGACGGGGAGCTGTTTTTT | CASRKTGYDGELFF
TRBJ1-3 | TRBD1 | . | TRBV5-5 | TGTGCCAGCAGCTTGCTCAGCAGGGGGGTCTCTGGAAACACCATATATTTT | CASSLLSRGVSGNTIYF
TRBJ2-5 | TRBD2 | . | TRBV7-2 | TGTGCCAGCAGCCGCTCGGGAGCGGGAGGTCTTCTGGAGACCCAGTACTTC | CASSRSGAGGLLETQYF
TRBJ2-7 | . | few | TRBV13 | TGTGCCAGCAGCTTAGGGCACGGTGCGGACGAGCAGTACTTC | CASSLGHGADEQYF
TRBJ2-3 | TRBD2 | once | TRBV4-1 | TGCGCCAGCAGCCCCCGACTAGCGGGGGAGACAGATACGCAGTATTTT | CASSPRLAGETDTQYF
TRBJ1-2 | . | . | TRBV6-5 | TGTGCCAGCCGGGAGGGGGTAGGCTACACCTTC | CASREGVGYTF
TRBJ1-6 | . | . | TRBV10-3 | TGTGCCATCAGTGAGAGTCCTGCCAGCTCCTATAATTCACCCCTCCACTTT | CAISESPASSYNSPLHF
TRBJ2-1 | TRBD1 | . | TRBV6-2/TRBV6-3 | TGTGCCAGCAGTTACTATGGTCAGGGGGAGTTCTTC | CASSYYGQGEFF
TRBJ2-3 | . | . | TRBV2 | TGTGCCAGCACCGCCCACGGTACAGATACGCAGTATTTT | CASTAHGTDTQYF
TRBJ1-4 | TRBD1 | . | TRBV9 | TGTGCCAGCAGCAGGGACAGTAATGAAAAACTGTTTTTT | CASSRDSNEKLFF
TRBJ2-3 | . | . | TRBV7-3 | TGTGCCAGCAGCTTAACCGTCCTTAGCACAGATACGCAGTATTTT | CASSLTVLSTDTQYF
TRBJ2-2 | . | . | TRBV5-1 | TGCGCCAGCAGCTTGGCGGGAAGGGGAGGCACCGGGGAGCTGTTTTTT | CASSLAGRGGTGELFF
TRBJ2-1 | . | . | TRBV9 | TGTGCCAGCAGCGGAAGTGGAGGGAGGGGGAATGAGCAGTTCTTC | CASSGSGGRGNEQFF
TRBJ2-2 | TRBD2 | . | TRBV27 | TGTGCCAGCAGTTTAAGGACGGGAGGGCCTTCGGGGGAGCTGTTTTTT | CASSLRTGGPSGELFF
TRBJ2-1 | . | . | TRBV7-2 | TGTGCCAGCAGCTCCGAGTTGTACAATGAGCAGTTCTTC | CASSSELYNEQFF
TRBJ2-5 | TRBD1 | . | TRBV4-3 | TGCGCCAGCAGCAGGACAGGGACAATAGAGACCCAGTACTTC | CASSRTGTIETQYF
TRBJ1-1 | TRBD1 | few | TRBV7-6 | TGTGCCAGCAGCTTAACGACAGGGGATACTGAAGCTTTCTTT | CASSLTTGDTEAFF
TRBJ2-1 | . | . | TRBV4-3 | TGCGCCAGCAGCCCCTTGCTAGGTAGTAATGAGCAGTTCTTC | CASSPLLGSNEQFF
TRBJ1-1 | TRBD1 | . | TRBV4-3 | TGCGCCAGCAGCCAGTCTCCACAGGGGGCGCAAACTGAAGCTTTCTTT | CASSQSPQGAQTEAFF
TRBJ2-1 | . | . | TRBV7-3 | TGTGCCAGCAGCTTAACTGCGGGTAAAATAGTAAATGAGCAGTTCTTC | CASSLTAGKIVNEQFF
TRBJ1-4 | TRBD1 | few | TRBV5-6 | TGTGCCAGCAGTTTTAACCACCGGGACAGGGTTAAGAAACTGTTTTTT | CASSFNHRDRVKKLFF
TRBJ2-1 | TRBD2 | . | TRBV10-3 | TGTGCCACAGAAGGGGGTTCCGGGACTAGATCCTACAATGAGCAGTTCTTC | CATEGGSGTRSYNEQFF
TRBJ2-7 | TRBD1 | . | TRBV7-8 | TGTGCCAGCAGCCCAGGGGGTCGGCTAGCTTTATACGAGCAGTACTTC | CASSPGGRLALYEQYF
TRBJ2-4 | TRBD2 | . | TRBV5-1 | TGCGCCAGCACCGCCGGCGGGGGGCGATCAAACATTCAGTACTTC | CASTAGGGRSNIQYF
TRBJ1-3 | . | . | TRBV30 | TGTGCCTGCGGCAACTTTCAGGTATCCTCTGGAAACACCATATATTTT | CACGNFQVSSGNTIYF
TRBJ2-3 | TRBD1 | . | TRBV5-1 | TGCGCCAGCAGCTTCAAACAGGGGGCAGGTGTGGATACGCAGTATTTT | CASSFKQGAGVDTQYF
TRBJ1-1 | . | . | TRBV9 | TGTGCCAGCAGCGTAGCGGGGTTAGACACTGAAGCTTTCTTT | CASSVAGLDTEAFF
TRBJ2-7 | TRBD1 | few | TRBV18 | TGTGCCAACGCCGTCGGGACAGGGGGCGAGCAGTACTTC | CANAVGTGGEQYF
TRBJ1-1 | . | . | TRBV6-5 | TGTGCCAGCAGTTTGATCCACAGGGCGAACACTGAAGCTTTCTTT | CASSLIHRANTEAFF
TRBJ2-7 | TRBD1 | . | TRBV3-1/TRBV3-2 | TGTGCCAGCAGCTCCGGGACAGGGCCTTCCTACGAGCAGTACTTC | CASSSGTGPSYEQYF
TRBJ1-2 | TRBD1 | . | TRBV28 | TGTGCCAGCAGTTTGCGTTCCCAGGGGGCGAGGGGCTACACCTTC | CASSLRSQGARGYTF
TRBJ1-5 | . | . | TRBV2 | TGTGCCAGCAGTGAAGCTTTACCCGCCATAGCAAATCAGCCCCAGCATTTT | CASSEALPAIANQPQHF
TRBJ1-1 | . | once | TRBV6-2/TRBV6-3 | TGTGCCAGCAGTTACGACAGAAGGAACACTGAAGCTTTCTTT | CASSYDRRNTEAFF
TRBJ1-1 | . | . | TRBV2 | TGTGCCAGCAGTGACGGGACATTCACTGAAGCTTTCTTT | CASSDGTFTEAFF
TRBJ2-1 | . | . | TRBV11-2 | TGTGCCAGCCGAGGGTCTAAGAGCTCCTACAATGAGCAGTTCTTC | CASRGSKSSYNEQFF
TRBJ2-6 | . | . | TRBV27 | TGTGCCAGCAGCTTCAGCTCTGGGGCCAACGTCCTGACTTTC | CASSFSSGANVLTF
TRBJ2-5 | . | . | TRBV24-1 | TGTGCCACCAGTGATACCCGGGACAACCAAGAGACCCAGTACTTC | CATSDTRDNQETQYF
TRBJ1-6 | TRBD1 | . | TRBV19 | TGTGCCAGTACCTCCCGGGACAGGGGGAGGTCACCCCTCCACTTT | CASTSRDRGRSPLHF